The source of this TCR beta chain is a study of human T cells and chemical hapten exposure. MiXCR, applied by TCRdb to the RACE reads, yields one record per CDR3 protein. The data show about 52,000 distinct CDR3 sequences, 8.5% to 10% seen once. Overall study results and limits: With DPC sensitization, TCRs exceeding 1 in 1000 frequency showed no change.

This clonotype was observed a single time. The antigen is undetermined. Time point reported: pre-sensitization, week 0. The treatment was: therapeutic diphenylcyclopropenone sensitization with weekly scalp DPC. It was from unfractionated whole blood that total RNA was extracted. This clonotype was sampled from a woman aged 25 to 45 with alopecia areata. Some clones in this sample may be carry-over from other donors' samples. The source material was whole blood, sampled in connection with sensitization to the hapten diphenylcyclopropenone (DPC).

The CDR3, as DNA: TGTGCCACCAGCGGAAAGCGGGGGGTGCGTTGGAATGAGCAGTTCTTC. It is translated as CATSGKRGVRWNEQFF. The chain has TRBV15 and TRBJ2-1; 9 bases are a match to TRBD2. This CDR3 comprises 16 residues. Germline CDR1 reads LNHNV; CDR2 reads YYDKDF (reference sequence). V was pared by 5 bases and J by 7 bases, with 12 bases of the junction left unmatched.